This record covers a single TCR beta chain. The sample belongs to a study of blood T cell repertoires in COVID-19. Background on the study: COVID-19 samples, acute and convalescent, were from the United States, Italy and Spain. T cells, B-cell-depleted T cells, or PBMCs supplied cDNA or gDNA.

The Seattle site enrolled patients during active infection and followed them longitudinally. As originally analysed: Counts of nucleated cells, estimated from reference gene primer amplification, were obtained. The repertoire was sequenced with immunoSEQ multiplex PCR; TCRdb's copy has only in-frame clones and lacks some. V and J calls and clone size are given by that table; D and trimming were obtained from the DNA. The table shows 95,000 or so clones, with 80% to 90% occurring only once. Germline CDR1 reads SNHLY; CDR2 reads FYNNEI. Trimming removed 4 bases at V and 3 bases at J, with 16 bases between. CDR3 length: 16 amino acids.

This TCR was sampled from an elderly man with COVID-19, enrolled during active disease. J is TRBJ1-5 and V is TRBV2, with a possible D match to TRBD1 (5 bases). Sequencing was performed on peripheral blood. As DNA, the CDR3 is TGTGCCAGCAGTGTTGGGGCCTCCACGTTCAATCAGCCCCAGCATTTT. Protein sequence: CASSVGASTFNQPQHF.